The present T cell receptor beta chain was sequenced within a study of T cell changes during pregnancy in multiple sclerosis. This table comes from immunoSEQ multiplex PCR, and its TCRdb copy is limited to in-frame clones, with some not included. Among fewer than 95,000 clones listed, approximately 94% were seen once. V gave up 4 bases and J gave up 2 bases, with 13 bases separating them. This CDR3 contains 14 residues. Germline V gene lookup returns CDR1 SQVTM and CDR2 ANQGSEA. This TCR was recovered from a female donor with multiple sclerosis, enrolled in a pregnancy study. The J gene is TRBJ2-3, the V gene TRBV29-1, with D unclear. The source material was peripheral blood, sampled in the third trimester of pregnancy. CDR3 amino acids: CSVVLSVHTDTQYF. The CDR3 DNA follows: TGCAGCGTTGTTCTAAGCGTTCACACAGATACGCAGTATTTT.